One sample yielded the 5 T cell receptor beta chains listed below, sequenced in a study of T cell responses to AZD1222 COVID-19 vaccine. The method was immunoSEQ multiplex PCR; TCRdb's version includes in-frame clones alone and lacks a portion of them. The table has some 140,000 clones, over 85% seen once. The source material was peripheral blood, sampled on day 0 of AZD1222 vaccination. The source of these receptors is an adult in good health.

The rearrangement joins TRBV28 to TRBJ2-1; 10 bases map to TRBD2. The germline V gene has CDR1 MDHEN and CDR2 SYDVKM. This CDR3 contains 15 residues. V shed 1 base and J 4 bases; nucleotides not matched to a gene: 1. The CDR3 sequence is CASSLLAGGYNEQFF. The CDR3 DNA reads TGTGCCAGCAGTTTATTAGCGGGGGGATACAATGAGCAGTTCTTC. The full variable domain, its missing parts supplied by reference TRBV28 and TRBJ2-1, is DVKVTQSSRYLVKRTGEKVFLECVQDMDHENMFWYRQDPGLGLRLIYFSYDVKMKEKGDIPEGYSVSREKKERFSLILESASTNQTSMYLCASSLLAGGYNEQFFGPGTRLTVL.

J is TRBJ2-1 and V is TRBV24-1; 9 bases are shared with TRBD2. Germline CDR1 is KGHDR and CDR2 is SFDVKD. The CDR3 contains 19 residues. The trim removed 4 bases at V and 0 bases at J, leaving 12 bases unmatched. The CDR3 spells CATSDTIGLAGSSYNEQFF. CDR3 nucleotide sequence: TGTGCCACCAGTGACACCATCGGGCTAGCGGGAAGCTCCTACAATGAGCAGTTCTTC.

The gene calls are TRBV6-6 and TRBJ2-1, with D perhaps matching TRBD1 (5 bases). The germline gives CDR1 MNHNY, CDR2 SVGAGI (reference sequence). V lost 0 bases and J lost 8, with 8 bases in between. This CDR3 spans 13 amino acids. The CDR3 nucleotides read TGTGCCAGCAGTTACTCGGGGCTACATGAGCAGTTCTTC. This codes for CASSYSGLHEQFF.

This sequence joins TRBV6-2 or TRBV6-3 and TRBJ2-5, with D unclear. CDR3 length: 19 residues. Trimming took 0 bases from V and 5 from J, leaving 25 bases between them. Germline loops: CDR1 MNHEY, CDR2 SVGEGT. CDR3 nucleotide sequence: TGTGCCAGCAGTTACTCGAAGAGTGGCGCGTCTAATCTCGGGGAGACCCAGTACTTC. Its translation: CASSYSKSGASNLGETQYF.

This rearrangement joins TRBV19 to TRBJ2-2, with TRBD2 identical over 7 bases. The CDR3 runs 15 residues. Per the germline V gene, CDR1 is LNHDA and CDR2 is SQIVND (reference sequence). V shed 1 base, J shed 6 bases, and the junction held 5 bases outside the gene matches. The CDR3, as DNA: TGTGCCAGTAGTATAGGCGGGAGAGTCGCCGGGGAGCTGTTTTTT. It is translated as CASSIGGRVAGELFF.